This TCR beta chain was documented in a study of Graves' ophthalmopathy and Graves' hyperthyroidism. Turning to the study itself: Before any treatment, peripheral blood was taken at the initial diagnosis.

The PBMC fraction was derived from about 9.2 ml of fresh peripheral blood. RNA transcripts yielded amplified TCR beta CDR3 regions. HTBI primers primed a first-round RT-PCR, and a second-round multiplex PCR followed. TCRdb reprocessed the multiplex PCR reads via MiXCR and lists one record per CDR3 protein. The sample records under 350,000 distinct CDR3 sequences, 15% to 20% being singletons. In this sample, this clonotype turned up many times. Trimming took off 3 bases at V and 8 bases at J, with 10 bases between the two ends. The CDR3 consists of 12 residues. Germline loops: CDR1 LGHDT, CDR2 YNNKEL (reference sequence).

The sequence was collected from an adult man with Graves' ophthalmopathy. Specimen: peripheral blood. The chain recombines TRBV3-1 with TRBJ1-2; a possible D gene is TRBD1 (5 bases). The CDR3 DNA reads TGTGCCAGCAGCCAGGGGGAACGCGGCTACACCTTC. Protein product: CASSQGERGYTF.